Below, 5 T cell receptor beta chains from the same sample are listed, as sequenced in a study of blood T cell repertoires in COVID-19. Using immunoSEQ multiplex PCR, the repertoire was profiled, and TCRdb retains in-frame clones only, with some absent. The repertoire has hundreds of thousands of clones, 82% of them found once; the top ten carry 3.5% to 4%. The source material was peripheral blood. These TCRs come from an elderly woman with acute or convalescent COVID-19.

The V call is TRBV4-2, the J call TRBJ2-2; D call uncertain. Per germline, CDR1 LGHNA and CDR2 YNFKEQ. Trimming left V 1 base short and J 4 bases short, with 16 bases between. This CDR3 region has 17 residues. The DNA of the CDR3 is TGTGCCAGCAGCCAAGTTTTGGCTCAGGCAAGCACCGGGGAGCTGTTTTTT. Translation: CASSQVLAQASTGELFF.

The chain combines TRBV6-2 or TRBV6-3 with TRBJ2-1; D is possibly TRBD1 (5 bases). The germline gives CDR1 MNHEY, CDR2 SVGEGT. Trimming shortened V by 0 bases and J by 4 bases, and 10 bases separated the two germline ends. The CDR3 has 15 residues. The CDR3 is CASSYSSTVYNEQFF. CDR3 DNA: TGTGCCAGCAGTTACTCATCGACAGTATACAATGAGCAGTTCTTC.

This clone has more than one count but fewer than ten. This chain links TRBV5-1 with TRBJ1-2, with D perhaps matching TRBD1 (6 bases). The CDR3 runs to 14 residues. The germline V gene encodes CDR1 SGHRS and CDR2 YFSETQ. Trimming removed 4 bases from V and 4 bases from J, with 14 bases in between. CDR3 sequence: CASSPGDRVYGYTF. The CDR3, as DNA: TGCGCCAGCAGCCCAGGGGATCGGGTCTATGGCTACACCTTC.

This clone was seen a handful of times. This sample also contains other DNA sequences that code for the same CDR3. V usage is TRBV6-5 and J usage is TRBJ2-5; 11 bases agree with TRBD2. The CDR3 sequence is 15 residues long. J gave up 4 bases and V 0 bases, and 1 base lay outside the gene matches. CDR1 is MNHEY, CDR2 SVGAGI, per germline. CDR3 loop: CASSYSSGGGETQYF. DNA for the CDR3: TGTGCCAGCAGTTACTCTAGCGGGGGGGGAGAGACCCAGTACTTC.

This chain connects TRBV10-3 to TRBJ2-7; 9 positions match TRBD1. Germline-derived CDR1 and CDR2 are ENHRY and SYGVKD. This CDR3 comprises 15 residues. Trimming removed 6 bases from V and 4 bases from J; junction bases left unmatched: 10. DNA for the CDR3: TGTGCCATCAGGCAGCCACAGGGGGCTACATACGAGCAGTACTTC. Protein sequence: CAIRQPQGATYEQYF.